These 26 T cell receptor beta chains came from one sample sequenced in a study of patients and donors after allogeneic stem cell transplantation. TCRdb reprocessed the RT-PCR reads with MiXCR, giving one entry per CDR3 protein. Here the sample spans some 230,000 distinct CDR3 sequences, 13% to 15% being singletons. Specimen: blood, either unsorted or a sorted T cell fraction (not recorded which). The receptors were sampled from a human donor who was either an allogeneic HSCT recipient or a stem cell or donor lymphocyte infusion donor (not recorded which). It is not recorded whose cells these are; they may come from a transplant donor.

This clonotype was seen a few times. V usage is TRBV5-1 and J usage is TRBJ2-3; the match to TRBD1 covers 7 bases. The germline gives CDR1 SGHRS, CDR2 YFSETQ. Germline trimming cut 0 bases from V and 0 bases from J; bases unmatched to any gene: 13. The CDR3 extends over 19 amino acids. CDR3 bases: TGCGCCAGCAGCTTGGTTATGAGGGGGCGGACTCCTAGCACAGATACGCAGTATTTT. It codes for CASSLVMRGRTPSTDTQYF.

This clonotype was detected ten times or more. CDR3 bases: TGCGCCAGCAGCCAGGGGGGGGGATACAATCAGCCCCAGCATTTT. Its protein product is CASSQGGGYNQPQHF. The chain is built from TRBV4-3 and TRBJ1-5; TRBD1 might be the D (5 bases). The CDR3 runs 15 residues. V was clipped by 3 bases and J by 3 bases, with 12 bases between them. The germline CDR1 and CDR2 sequences are LGHNA and YSLEER.

There are many counts of this clonotype. The rearrangement joins TRBV20-1 to TRBJ1-1, with D unclear. The CDR3 loop spans 13 amino acids. CDR1 and CDR2 from the germline V gene are DFQATT and SNEGSKA (reference sequence). CDR3 residues: CSTPGGVNTEAFF. Here the CDR3 DNA reads TGCAGCACCCCTGGTGGTGTGAACACTGAAGCTTTCTTT.

The chain employs TRBV2 and TRBJ2-2; 10 nucleotides align to TRBD2. After removal of 4 bases from V and 4 bases from J, the junction contained 3 bases not matched to a gene. Per germline, CDR1 SNHLY and CDR2 FYNNEI. This CDR3 is 15 amino acids long. The CDR3 nucleotides are TGTGCCAGCAGTGGCCAGCGGGGGGGCACCGGGGAGCTGTTTTTT. This gives the protein CASSGQRGGTGELFF.

V is TRBV20-1 and J is TRBJ1-4; D is unclear. The CDR3 spans 13 residues. With 1 base removed from V and 4 bases from J, the gap between germline ends came to 7 bases. Germline values: CDR1 DFQATT, CDR2 SNEGSKA (reference sequence). CDR3 in amino acids: CSARGSLNEKLFF. CDR3 bases: TGCAGTGCTAGAGGAAGTCTTAATGAAAAACTGTTTTTT.

This sequence joins TRBV6-1 and TRBJ2-5, with a tentative D call TRBD2 (7 bases). Germline CDR1 reads MNHNS; CDR2 reads SASEGT. This CDR3 comprises 15 residues. The ends were cut back, 1 base at V and 5 bases at J, with 14 bases in the middle. CDR3 coding DNA: TGTGCCAGCAGTGAAGGCAGGGGAGGGTGGGAGACCCAGTACTTC. Protein: CASSEGRGGWETQYF.

Worth noting for this clonotype: A read error may produce the germline difference seen at one junction end. The gene calls are TRBV7-9 and TRBJ2-3; 11 bases line up with TRBD2. Germline CDR1 is SEHNR and CDR2 is FQNEAQ (reference sequence). CDR3 length equals 13 residues. CDR3 sequence (DNA): TGTGCCAGCAGATTAGCGGGGGGGGATACGCAGTATTTT. Residues: CASRLAGGDTQYF.

This clonotype was observed a few times. The CDR3 carries no conserved terminal phenylalanine or tryptophan, so it likely arises from a read error. The chain carries TRBV25-1 and TRBJ1-1, with D uncertain. Trimming stripped 3 bases from V and 10 bases from J, with 15 bases between. The CDR3 spans 13 residues. Germline V gene data show CDR1 as MGHDK and CDR2 as SYGVNS. As DNA, the CDR3 is TGTGCCAGCAGTGATCCTACCGTGGGTGGAGCTTTCCTT. It is translated as CASSDPTVGGAFL.

The CDR3 is CASSSKANNYGYTF. CDR3 nucleotide sequence: TGTGCCAGCAGTTCTAAAGCGAACAACTATGGCTACACCTTC. V usage is TRBV6-5 and J usage is TRBJ1-2; D remains ambiguous. Germline CDR1 and CDR2: MNHEY and SVGAGI. Trimming removed 4 bases at V and 2 bases at J, with 11 bases between. CDR3 length: 14 amino acids.

This CDR3 is CASSAVLAGGLPAETQYF. CDR3 sequence (DNA): TGTGCCAGCAGTGCCGTGCTAGCGGGAGGCCTCCCGGCAGAGACCCAGTACTTC. This chain connects TRBV6-1 to TRBJ2-5; 11 nucleotides align to TRBD2. Germline assignment: CDR1 MNHNS and CDR2 SASEGT. V was clipped by 4 bases and J by 4 bases; unmatched bases: 14. The length of the CDR3 is 18 residues.

The chain uses TRBV24-1 and TRBJ2-5; 7 bases line up with TRBD1. Germline V gives CDR1 KGHDR, CDR2 SFDVKD. CDR3 length: 15 amino acids. With 4 bases clipped from V and 5 bases from J, the junction kept 9 bases outside the gene matches. The CDR3 reads CATSDPDRVQETQYF. In nucleotides, the CDR3 is TGTGCCACCAGTGACCCCGACAGGGTTCAGGAGACCCAGTACTTC.

This clonotype was seen at least ten times. CDR3 in DNA: TGTGCCAGCAGCGAAAGGGATACGCAGTATTTT. Protein: CASSERDTQYF. The chain has TRBV2 and TRBJ2-3, with unresolved D. This CDR3 contains 11 residues. Germline V gene data show CDR1 as SNHLY and CDR2 as FYNNEI. V was cut by 6 bases and J by 6 bases, with 7 bases left in between.

This clonotype was detected ten times or more. The rearrangement joins TRBV12-3 or TRBV12-4 to TRBJ1-2; D call uncertain. This CDR3 is built from 12 residues. Trimming shortened V by 0 bases and J by 5 bases, and 4 bases separated the two germline ends. CDR3 DNA: TGTGCCAGCAGTTTAGCTCTATATGGCTACACCTTC. Protein product: CASSLALYGYTF.

This clonotype showed up just a few times. Here the CDR3 reads CSADRGYGYTF. In DNA, the CDR3 is TGCAGTGCCGACAGGGGGTATGGCTACACCTTC. The chain is built from TRBV20-1 and TRBJ1-2; 9 nucleotides line up with TRBD1. The V segment lost 6 bases and the J segment 5 bases; nucleotides outside the gene matches: 1. Germline V gene sequence: CDR1 DFQATT, CDR2 SNEGSKA (reference sequence). The CDR3 totals 11 residues.

In this sample, this clonotype turned up many times. The chain couples TRBV7-9 to TRBJ1-1, with unresolved D. Trimming removed 3 bases from V and 6 bases from J, with 2 bases in between. There are 10 residues in the CDR3. The germline CDR1 and CDR2 sequences are SEHNR and FQNEAQ (reference sequence). The CDR3 DNA follows: TGTGCCAGCAGCTTTGCTGAAGCTTTCTTT. It is translated as CASSFAEAFF.

The V and J genes are TRBV20-1 and TRBJ2-3; possibly TRBD1 for D (6 bases). V lost 4 bases to trimming and J lost 4 bases, with 9 bases between them. The germline V gene has CDR1 DFQATT and CDR2 SNEGSKA (reference sequence). This CDR3 is built from 12 residues. The CDR3, as DNA: TGCAGTGCTATACAGGGAGCAGATACGCAGTATTTT. Translating gives CSAIQGADTQYF.

This clonotype showed up many times. The chain carries TRBV12-3 or TRBV12-4 and TRBJ1-5; D perhaps matches TRBD1 (6 bases). V was cut by 2 bases and J by 3 bases, with 8 bases left in between. CDR3 length: 14 residues. CDR3 loop: CASSLWDTNQPQHF. CDR3 sequence (DNA): TGTGCCAGCAGTTTATGGGACACCAATCAGCCCCAGCATTTT.

The sample holds a few counts of this clonotype. This chain joins TRBV7-6 and TRBJ1-1; D is unresolved. This CDR3 contains 14 residues. The V gene's germline CDR1 is SGHVS and CDR2 FNYEAQ. Trimming took 5 bases from V and 6 from J, leaving 16 bases between them. The CDR3 loop reads CASSPRTVSSEAFF. The CDR3 DNA sequence: TGTGCCAGCAGCCCCCGGACCGTCTCATCTGAAGCTTTCTTT.

This clonotype occurred a few times. The CDR3 protein is CAGGRFTGGISYEQYF. CDR3 DNA sequence: TGTGCAGGAGGCAGGTTTACGGGGGGAATCTCCTACGAGCAGTACTTC. The rearrangement links TRBV27 to TRBJ2-7, with 7 bases aligning to TRBD2. The germline gives CDR1 MNHEY, CDR2 SMNVEV (reference sequence). CDR3 length equals 16 residues.

The DNA for the CDR3 is TGTGCCAGCGTGAGGGGCGCGAATGAGCAGTTCTTC. Translating gives CASVRGANEQFF. The chain links TRBV6-2 or TRBV6-3 to TRBJ2-1, with D perhaps assigned TRBD1 or TRBD2 (5 bases each). V dropped 8 bases and J dropped 7 bases, with 12 bases sitting between them. Germline V gives CDR1 MNHEY, CDR2 SVGEGT. CDR3 length: 12 amino acids.

This clonotype was found many times. The J gene is TRBJ1-4, the V gene TRBV14, with D possibly TRBD1 on 5 matching bases. Trimming took 4 bases from V and 3 from J, leaving 6 bases between them. Germline CDR1 reads SGHDN; CDR2 reads FVKESK. The CDR3 length is 13 residues. CDR3 region: CASSRGANEKLFF. CDR3 bases: TGTGCCAGCAGCCGGGGGGCTAATGAAAAACTGTTTTTT.

The V and J genes are TRBV5-4 and TRBJ1-6; possible D gene TRBD1, 5 bases. This CDR3 has 14 residues. The V end lost 4 bases, the J end lost 10 bases, and 15 bases lay between the germline ends. Germline CDR1 is SGHNT and CDR2 is YYREEE (reference sequence). The CDR3 bases are TGTGCCAGCAGCGGGCGAGGGGCAGGCTCACCCCTCCACTTT. It codes for CASSGRGAGSPLHF.

This clonotype was seen a handful of times. The V and J genes are TRBV11-2 and TRBJ2-4; the match to TRBD1 covers 8 bases. V lost 1 base, J lost 7 bases, and 6 bases stayed unmatched. Germline V gene lookup returns CDR1 SGHAT and CDR2 FQNNGV. This CDR3 has 15 residues. CDR3 sequence: CASSLGATGGNIQYF. The CDR3 region has the DNA TGTGCCAGCAGCTTAGGGGCCACAGGGGGGAACATTCAGTACTTC.

This clonotype was counted many times. The chain uses TRBV11-2 and TRBJ2-1; D call uncertain. Germline values: CDR1 SGHAT, CDR2 FQNNGV. The CDR3 runs 14 residues. Deletions cut 4 bases from V and 4 bases from J, with 11 bases between. The CDR3 loop is CASSSTLRYNEQFF. The CDR3 coding sequence is TGTGCCAGCAGCTCAACACTCCGGTACAATGAGCAGTTCTTC.

The J gene is TRBJ1-6, the V gene TRBV6-1; D possibly corresponds to TRBD1 (5 bases). V was pared by 7 bases and J by 8 bases, with 18 bases between. Germline V gene sequence: CDR1 MNHNS, CDR2 SASEGT. The CDR3 contains 15 residues. The CDR3 DNA follows: TGTGCCAGCAAAGAACCGGGACGGAGGTATTCACCCCTCCACTTT. As protein: CASKEPGRRYSPLHF.

This clonotype was detected a few times. Germline is not matched at one junction end, which may reflect a read error. V and J are TRBV20-1 and TRBJ2-7; possibly TRBD1 for D (5 bases). Looked up from germline, CDR1 is DFQATT and CDR2 is SNEGSKA (reference sequence). The CDR3 is 12 amino acids. The CDR3 loop is CSARGGHNEQYF. DNA of the CDR3: TGCAGTGCCAGAGGCGGACACAACGAGCAGTACTTC.